This T cell receptor (beta chain) was profiled in a study of CD8+ T cells in alopecia areata. Study observations and caveats: With patients, TCR sharing proved less clear than in mice, a difference possibly related to HLA.

As for this clone: Its matching antigen is unknown.

Alopecia areata patients had lesional scalp punch biopsies and peripheral blood taken from them. RNA extraction and reverse transcription yielded cDNA as sequencing template. Assay used: immunoSEQ multiplex PCR; TCRdb lists only in-frame clones, some missing. The sample holds 140,000 to 150,000 clones, around 58% seen once. From germline, CDR1 is MGHRA and CDR2 YSYEKL. This CDR3 region has 19 residues. V lost 5 bases and J lost 0; bases outside the gene matches: 11. The chain links TRBV4-1 to TRBJ2-7; 15 positions match TRBD2. This sample comprised CD4+ T cells sorted from blood, obtained at week 0. The sequence derives from a human donor with alopecia areata. CDR3 DNA: TGCGCCAGCAGCGCAGACGGGACTAGCGGGGGGATATACTCCTACGAGCAGTACTTC. Its translation is CASSADGTSGGIYSYEQYF.